Following are 10 T cell receptor beta chains from one sample sequenced in a study of identical twins. From the 5' RACE reads, TCRdb called clonotypes with MiXCR, one entry per CDR3 protein. The repertoire holds 570,000 or so distinct CDR3 sequences, more than 9% seen once, with roughly 3% in the top ten. The data also belong to a second study, concerning yellow fever vaccine responses in identical twins.

The sequencing input was PBMCs. The origin of the receptors is a woman in her late teens or twenties in good health.

This clonotype was seen only a few times. The chain employs TRBV19 and TRBJ2-7, with a possible D match to TRBD2 (5 bases). CDR3 length: 16 amino acids. Trimming shortened V by 10 bases and J by 0 bases, and 22 bases separated the two germline ends. CDR1 is LNHDA, CDR2 SQIVND, per germline (reference sequence). CDR3 DNA sequence: TGTGCCACCCGGGAAAGGGCGAACCCTAGCTCCTACGAGCAGTACTTC. Translation gives CATRERANPSSYEQYF. The full variable domain, its missing parts supplied by reference TRBV19 and TRBJ2-7, is DGGITQSPKYLFRKEGQNVTLSCEQNLNHDAMYWYRQDPGQGLRLIYYSQIVNDFQKGDIAEGYSVSREKKESFPLTVTSAQKNPTAFYLCATRERANPSSYEQYFGPGTRLTVT.

This clonotype occurred a few times. The V call is TRBV5-1, the J call TRBJ2-1; TRBD1 matches at 7 bases. CDR3 size: 15 residues. CDR1 and CDR2 from the germline V gene are SGHRS and YFSETQ. Trimming removed 0 bases from V and 6 bases from J; junction bases left unmatched: 6. The CDR3 bases are TGCGCCAGCAGCTTGGTAGGGACAGCCGGCAATGAGCAGTTCTTC. Amino acids: CASSLVGTAGNEQFF.

This chain links TRBV12-3 or TRBV12-4 with TRBJ2-1, with D possibly TRBD2 on 7 matching bases. Trimming left V 3 bases short and J 9 bases short, with 12 bases between. This CDR3 comprises 13 residues. Here the CDR3 reads CASSLGGRVEQFF. The CDR3 bases are TGTGCCAGCAGTTTGGGGGGGCGGGTTGAGCAGTTCTTC.

V usage is TRBV7-1 and J usage is TRBJ2-1; 7 bases agree with TRBD1. TRBV7-1 is reported as an ORF; its role is uncertain. The ends lost 10 bases at V and 3 bases at J; junction bases unmatched: 15. CDR3 length: 16 amino acids. The CDR3 DNA sequence: TGTGCCACCGAAAAGGGGGACAGCAATTACTACAATGAGCAGTTCTTC. It codes for CATEKGDSNYYNEQFF.

In this sample, this clonotype turned up many times. The rearrangement uses TRBV12-3 or TRBV12-4 and TRBJ2-7, with D perhaps TRBD1 (7 bases). Trimming took off 3 bases at V and 0 bases at J, with 12 bases between the two ends. The CDR3 runs to 15 residues. This chain's CDR3 is CASSLAGGSSYEQYF. In nucleotides, the CDR3 is TGTGCCAGCAGTTTGGCAGGGGGGAGCTCCTACGAGCAGTACTTC.

This clonotype was recorded a few times. The chain uses TRBV4-1 and TRBJ2-7, with 7 bases identical to TRBD2. From germline, CDR1 is MGHRA and CDR2 YSYEKL. The CDR3 contains 15 residues. V dropped 0 bases and J dropped 5; count of bases not matched to a gene: 7. The CDR3 DNA reads TGCGCCAGCAGCCAAGAAGGAGCGGGAATCGACGAGCAGTACTTC. Encoded protein: CASSQEGAGIDEQYF.

This clonotype was picked up a small number of times. The chain combines TRBV11-2 with TRBJ2-5, with 11 bases lining up with TRBD2. Per germline, CDR1 SGHAT and CDR2 FQNNGV. The CDR3 spans 16 residues. The V gene end was trimmed by 0 bases and the J gene end by 2 bases; junction bases not matched to a gene: 2. CDR3 sequence (DNA): TGTGCCAGCAGCTTAGATCTAGCGGGGGGTCAAGAGACCCAGTACTTC. It translates to CASSLDLAGGQETQYF. The full variable domain, in which reference TRBV11-2 and TRBJ2-5 provide the parts outside the CDR3, is EAGVAQSPRYKIIEKRQSVAFWCNPISGHATLYWYQQILGQGPKLLIQFQNNGVVDDSQLPKDRFSAERLKGVDSTLKIQPAKLEDSAVYLCASSLDLAGGQETQYFGPGTRLLVL.

The CDR3, as DNA: TGTGCCAGCAGTTTGAAAGACAGGGCCCACGAGCAGTACTTC. Protein product: CASSLKDRAHEQYF. The genes are TRBV12-3 or TRBV12-4 and TRBJ2-7; 7 bases match TRBD1. CDR3 size: 14 residues. With 3 bases clipped from V and 5 bases from J, the junction kept 7 bases outside the gene matches.

This clonotype was detected only a few times. The chain carries TRBV7-9 and TRBJ2-7, with TRBD2 matching 13 bases. The J segment lost 3 bases and the V segment lost 4 bases, leaving 3 bases of the junction unmatched. The V gene's germline CDR1 is SEHNR and CDR2 FQNEAQ (reference sequence). CDR3 length equals 15 residues. CDR3 protein: CASSSTSGGDYEQYF. CDR3 DNA sequence: TGTGCCAGCAGCTCCACTAGCGGGGGGGACTACGAGCAGTACTTC.

The sample holds a few counts of this clonotype. The gene calls are TRBV3-1 and TRBJ2-5; maybe TRBD2 (5 bases). Germline lookup yields CDR1 LGHDT and CDR2 YNNKEL (reference sequence). Between the trimmed V and J ends, which lost 1 base and 4 bases, there was a span of 7 bases. This CDR3 region has 13 residues. In DNA form, the CDR3 reads TGTGCCAGCAGCCAAGCGGGGTTAGAGACCCAGTACTTC. Amino acids: CASSQAGLETQYF.